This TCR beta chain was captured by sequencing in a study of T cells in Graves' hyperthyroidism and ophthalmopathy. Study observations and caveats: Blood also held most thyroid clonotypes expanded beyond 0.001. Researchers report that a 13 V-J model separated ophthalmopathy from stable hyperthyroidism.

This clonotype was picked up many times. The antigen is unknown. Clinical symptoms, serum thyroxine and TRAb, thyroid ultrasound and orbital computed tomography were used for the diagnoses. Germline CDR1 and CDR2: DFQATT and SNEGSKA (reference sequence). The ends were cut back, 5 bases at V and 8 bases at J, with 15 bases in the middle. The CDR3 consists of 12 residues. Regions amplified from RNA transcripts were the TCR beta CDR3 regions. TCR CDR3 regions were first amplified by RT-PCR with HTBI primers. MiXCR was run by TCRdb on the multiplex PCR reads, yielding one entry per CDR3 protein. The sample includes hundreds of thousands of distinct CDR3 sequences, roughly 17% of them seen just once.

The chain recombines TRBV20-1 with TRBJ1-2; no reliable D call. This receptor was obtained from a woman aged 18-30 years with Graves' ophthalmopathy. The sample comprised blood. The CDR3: CSARIYSFGYTF. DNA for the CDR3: TGCAGTGCTCGAATTTATAGCTTCGGCTACACCTTC.